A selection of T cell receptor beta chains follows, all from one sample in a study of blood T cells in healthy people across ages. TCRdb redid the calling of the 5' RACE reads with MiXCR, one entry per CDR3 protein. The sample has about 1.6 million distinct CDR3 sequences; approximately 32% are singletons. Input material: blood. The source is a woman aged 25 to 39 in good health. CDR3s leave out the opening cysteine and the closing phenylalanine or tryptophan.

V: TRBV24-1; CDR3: ATRSYQPQH
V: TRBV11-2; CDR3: ASSQPGGGYTGELF
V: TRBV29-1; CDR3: SVGESPEQF
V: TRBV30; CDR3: AWSKATPNTEAF
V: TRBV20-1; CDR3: SARVPGRMAYEQY
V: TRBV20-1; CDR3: SARGRGVGEQY
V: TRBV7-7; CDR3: ANRGNQETQY
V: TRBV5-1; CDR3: ASSSVPFEGGNTIY
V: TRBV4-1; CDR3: ASSRLAGVQF
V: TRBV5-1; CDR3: ASSRDFRETQY
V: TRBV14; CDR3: ASSQGGSRTYEQY
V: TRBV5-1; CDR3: ASSSRSATDTQY
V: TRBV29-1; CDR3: SVVPAGGTQGTQY
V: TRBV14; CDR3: ASSQVRGYNEQF
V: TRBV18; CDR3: ASSPEPGQGPKGTNEQF
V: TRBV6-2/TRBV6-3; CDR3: ASSYGGGGYNEQF
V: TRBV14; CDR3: ASSQDLNRESPVETQY
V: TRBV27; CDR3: ASSTGEPPAEQY
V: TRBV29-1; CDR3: SVDGPGRTYNEQF
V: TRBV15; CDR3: ATSRDGSGAGANVLT
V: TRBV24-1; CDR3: ATSAWGPLNEQF
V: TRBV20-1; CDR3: SALGSYNEQF
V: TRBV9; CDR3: ASSEGTGYTGELF
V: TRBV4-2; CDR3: ASSQDLRGMGSPLH
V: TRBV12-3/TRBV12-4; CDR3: ASSLNLVGETQY
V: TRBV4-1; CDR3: ANSQDLGGARTPLH
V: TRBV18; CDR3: ASSLNLGSPLH
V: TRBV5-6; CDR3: ASSLAASGINIQY
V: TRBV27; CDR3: ASSPILGTGGDEQF
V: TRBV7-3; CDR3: ASSLTGTGGGGYT
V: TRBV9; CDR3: ASGAGGLTLETQY
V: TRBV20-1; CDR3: SARVPGLALETQY
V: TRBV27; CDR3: ASRRTGTGGYNEQF
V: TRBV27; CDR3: ASSPVGTGNNEQF
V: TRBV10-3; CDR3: AISRERYEQY
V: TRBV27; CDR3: ASSGRKNYGYT
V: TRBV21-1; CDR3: ASSKVLTTVGTGFYNEQF
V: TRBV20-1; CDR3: SAPGQGNGKLF
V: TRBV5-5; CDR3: ASSLEAGVPYSNQPQH
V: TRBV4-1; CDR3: ASSQDVLTDTQY
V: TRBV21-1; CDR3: ASSKWDDYGYT
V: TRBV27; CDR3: ASSYLDRGLNEQF
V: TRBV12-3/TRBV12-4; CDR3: ASSADRVQPQH
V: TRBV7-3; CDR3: ASSFSRTSGIDTQY
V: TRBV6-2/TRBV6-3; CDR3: ASSGPGLTAVEQY
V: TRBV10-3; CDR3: AIRGDSSYEQY
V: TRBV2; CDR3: AGRVHAEQF
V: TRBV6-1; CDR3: ASREIRGNTEAF